A selection of T cell receptor beta chains follows, all from one sample in a study of cytomegalovirus exposure and HLA in healthy donors. Profiled with immunoSEQ multiplex PCR; TCRdb holds only in-frame clones, not every one. Of 160,000 or so clones in the sample, under 85% are singletons; the top ten hold approximately 1.4%. The sequencing sample was made of PBMCs. The receptors shown here come from a woman in her 30s in good health and CMV-seronegative. Both conserved end residues are part of each CDR3. A D gene is named only where the DNA matches it firmly. Rows give clone size only sometimes, using once, few, many, or a class for an expanded clone.

v_gene,j_gene,abundance,len,d_gene,CDR3nt,CDR3aa
TRBV28,TRBJ1-1,-,15,-,TGTGCCAGCAGTTTCAGTAGGGTAAGAGGGACTGAAGCTTTCTTT,CASSFSRVRGTEAFF
TRBV18,TRBJ1-3,-,13,-,TGTGCCAGCTCACCTAACTCTGGAAACACCATATATTTT,CASSPNSGNTIYF
TRBV19,TRBJ1-3,-,14,-,TGTGCCAGTGCCCCCGGGGGGCTCGGAAACACCATATATTTT,CASAPGGLGNTIYF
TRBV7-6,TRBJ2-2,once,15,-,TGTGCCAGCAGCTTAGGGACAGTGAACACCGGGGAGCTGTTTTTT,CASSLGTVNTGELFF
TRBV7-9,TRBJ1-2,-,12,-,TGTGCCAGCAGCTCCCTAGCCTATGGCTACACCTTC,CASSSLAYGYTF
TRBV28,TRBJ1-2,few,13,-,TGTGCCAGCAGTTTATTCAGGATCTATGGCTACACCTTC,CASSLFRIYGYTF
TRBV19,TRBJ2-3,once,15,TRBD2,TGTGCCAGTAGTACTAGCGGGGGGTTCACAGATACGCAGTATTTT,CASSTSGGFTDTQYF
TRBV18,TRBJ1-5,-,13,-,TGTGCCAGCTCGGACAGTGTCAATCAGCCCCAGCATTTT,CASSDSVNQPQHF
TRBV5-8,TRBJ2-7,-,11,-,TGTGCCAGCAGCTTCATCTACGAGCAGTACTTC,CASSFIYEQYF
TRBV2,TRBJ1-5,once,15,TRBD1,TGTGCCAGCAGGGACAGGTTTTATAGCAATCAGCCCCAGCATTTT,CASRDRFYSNQPQHF
TRBV18,TRBJ2-7,-,14,TRBD1,TGTGCCAGCTCACCGGGACAGGGGTTCTTCGAGCAGTACTTC,CASSPGQGFFEQYF
TRBV10-1,TRBJ2-7,-,15,TRBD2,TGCGCCAGCAGTGAGGGTCTAGCGGGGGTCTACGAGCAGTACTTC,CASSEGLAGVYEQYF
TRBV15,TRBJ1-2,-,15,-,TGTGCCACCAGCAGAGATCCGGGGTCAGGGGACGGCTACACCTTC,CATSRDPGSGDGYTF
TRBV7-7,TRBJ2-2,-,17,TRBD2,TGTGCCAGCAGCTTAGCCGGGCGGGGGACTAACACCGGGGAGCTGTTTTTT,CASSLAGRGTNTGELFF
TRBV7-7,TRBJ2-1,-,16,TRBD2,TGTGCTAGCAGCTTATCGTGGACTAGCAGATACAATGAGCAGTTCTTC,CASSLSWTSRYNEQFF
TRBV6-4,TRBJ2-1,-,16,-,TGTGCCAGCCCCTTGGCCAGGCACGCAACGGACAATGAGCAGTTCTTC,CASPLARHATDNEQFF
TRBV6-6,TRBJ2-7,once,12,-,TGTGCCAGCAGCCCAACCTCCTACGAGCAGTACTTC,CASSPTSYEQYF
TRBV11-2,TRBJ1-2,-,16,-,TGTGCCAGCAGCTTAGGCGCGGACGGAGTGGGGGGTGGCTACACCTTC,CASSLGADGVGGGYTF
TRBV5-5,TRBJ1-2,-,13,TRBD1,TGTGCCAGCAGATACAGGGGATTCGATGGCTACACCTTC,CASRYRGFDGYTF
TRBV6-5,TRBJ1-1,-,14,-,TGTGCCAGCAGTTACTCGGAGGGTTTCACTGAAGCTTTCTTT,CASSYSEGFTEAFF
TRBV18,TRBJ2-1,-,14,-,TGTGCCAGCTCACCGGCCGGCAGGGTCGTTGAGCAGTTCTTC,CASSPAGRVVEQFF
TRBV28,TRBJ2-3,-,13,-,TGTGCCAGCACGCGGGCTAGCACAGATACGCAGTATTTT,CASTRASTDTQYF
TRBV18,TRBJ2-7,-,13,-,TGTGCCAGCTCACCGGGGGCCCACTACGAGCAGTACTTC,CASSPGAHYEQYF
TRBV28,TRBJ2-1,few,14,TRBD1,TGTGCCAGCAATAACAGGGGGAGCTACAATGAGCAGTTCTTC,CASNNRGSYNEQFF
TRBV28,TRBJ1-6,-,12,-,TGTGCCAGCACCCTTCTTAATTCACCCCTCCACTTT,CASTLLNSPLHF
TRBV5-6,TRBJ2-2,-,15,-,TGTGCCAGCAGCTGGGGGAGGCGGAACACCGGGGAGCTGTTTTTT,CASSWGRRNTGELFF
TRBV13,TRBJ2-7,-,13,-,TGTGCCAGCAGCTCTCCTAGCTCCTACGAGCAGTACTTC,CASSSPSSYEQYF
TRBV2,TRBJ1-2,-,14,TRBD1,TGTGCCAGCAGCCGAGGGACAGCCGCTTATGGCTACACCTTC,CASSRGTAAYGYTF
TRBV10-3,TRBJ1-1,-,14,-,TGTGCCATCAGTGAGTCGACGGGGAACACTGAAGCTTTCTTT,CAISESTGNTEAFF
TRBV7-6,TRBJ2-1,-,15,-,TGTGCCAGCAGCTTAGAGATCGCACCTAACAATGAGCAGTTCTTC,CASSLEIAPNNEQFF
TRBV5-1,TRBJ1-1,-,14,TRBD1,TGCGCCAGCAGCTGGGACAGGGGTAATGCGGTAGCTTTCTTT,CASSWDRGNAVAFF
TRBV7-8,TRBJ1-1,-,15,TRBD1,TGTGCCAGCAGCCTTGGACAGGGCTTGAACACTGAAGCTTTCTTT,CASSLGQGLNTEAFF
TRBV2,TRBJ1-5,-,14,-,TGTGCCAGCAGGCCGAGGGAAAGCAATCAGCCCCAGCATTTT,CASRPRESNQPQHF
TRBV6-1,TRBJ2-2,-,15,TRBD1,TGTGCCAGCATCGGACAGGGGGCGGGCACCGGGGAGCTGTTTTTT,CASIGQGAGTGELFF
TRBV6-1,TRBJ1-6,-,12,-,TGTGCCAGCAGTGAAACGGGTTCACCCCTCCACTTT,CASSETGSPLHF
TRBV6-6,TRBJ2-2,-,15,TRBD1,TGTGCCAGCAGTCGGTGGACAGGGGCTACCGGGGAGCTGTTTTTT,CASSRWTGATGELFF
TRBV6-1,TRBJ2-1,-,15,TRBD2,TGTGCCAGCACCCACCGGGGGGGGATCTACAATGAGCAGTTCTTC,CASTHRGGIYNEQFF
TRBV7-8,TRBJ1-2,-,15,TRBD1,TGTGCCAGCAGTCCCCTAACAGGGGGCGACTATGGCTACACCTTC,CASSPLTGGDYGYTF
TRBV5-1,TRBJ2-1,few,14,TRBD2,TGCGCCAGCAGCTCGGGGGGGCGAAACAATGAGCAGTTCTTC,CASSSGGRNNEQFF
TRBV5-1,TRBJ2-7,-,15,TRBD1,TGCGCCAGCAGCTTGCAGACAGGGGGGAAAGACGAGCAGTACTTC,CASSLQTGGKDEQYF